These 31 T cell receptor beta chains were sequenced from one sample in a study of cytomegalovirus exposure and HLA in healthy donors (TCRdb year 2017). Libraries were built with the immunoSEQ multiplex PCR assay. For the multiplex PCR, a mixture combining 60 forward primers for TCR Vbeta segments and 13 reverse primers for TCR Jbeta segments was used. Entries here come from immuneACCESS through TCRdb and include only in-frame sequences with V and J called. Some clones fail to appear in such tables; in the studies checked, an unresolved V gene covers under half of the shortfall, and the cause of the remainder is unknown. This sample holds about 150,000 clones; approximately 88% were observed only once. 1.5% of the sample is taken by the ten largest. Specimen: PBMCs. The receptors were sampled from a woman in her late teens or twenties in good health and CMV-seronegative.

The chain employs TRBV18 and TRBJ2-7, with TRBD2 identical over 7 bases. The CDR3 runs 13 residues. V lost 1 base, J lost 7 bases, and 4 bases stayed unmatched. Germline CDR1 and CDR2: KGHSH and LQKENI. DNA of the CDR3: TGTGCCAGCTCACCACTGGGAGGGAAGGAGCAGTACTTC. Its translation: CASSPLGGKEQYF.

The V and J genes are TRBV6-6 and TRBJ1-2, with TRBD1 identical over 7 bases. The ends lost 10 bases at V and 2 bases at J; junction bases unmatched: 7. The germline V gene has CDR1 MNHNY and CDR2 SVGAGI (reference sequence). The CDR3 extends over 13 amino acids. CDR3 nucleotides: TGTGCCACCCAGGACAGGCTAAACTATGGCTACACCTTC. It translates to CATQDRLNYGYTF.

This clone occurred once. In DNA form, the CDR3 reads TGTGCCAGCAGCTTGAGTCAGACCGGGGAGCTGTTTTTT. Translating it yields CASSLSQTGELFF. The chain carries TRBV5-5 and TRBJ2-2; no definite D call. The length of the CDR3 is 13 residues. The germline V gene has CDR1 SGHKS and CDR2 YYEKEE (reference sequence). V was pared by 1 base and J by 5 bases, with 6 bases between.

This clone came up a few times. The rearrangement links TRBV10-1 to TRBJ2-7, with D unresolved. Germline CDR1 WNHNN, CDR2 SYGVQD (reference sequence). This CDR3 has 11 amino acids. Trimming pared 4 bases from V and 5 bases from J, leaving 6 bases between. The CDR3 spells CASSAVHEQYF. The CDR3 DNA follows: TGCGCCAGCAGTGCAGTGCACGAGCAGTACTTC.

This clone is a singleton in its sample. This chain joins TRBV30 and TRBJ1-1, with 8 positions matching TRBD1. The CDR3 consists of 16 residues. CDR1 is GTSNPN, CDR2 SVGIG, per germline (reference sequence). Germline trimming cut 7 bases from V and 3 bases from J; bases unmatched to any gene: 16. The CDR3, as DNA: TGTGCCTTCAGAAGAAAACAGGGGGGCGGGGACACTGAAGCTTTCTTT. It codes for CAFRRKQGGGDTEAFF.

CDR3 sequence: CASQIRDRGYEKLFF. As DNA, the CDR3 is TGTGCCAGTCAAATCCGGGACAGGGGTTATGAAAAACTGTTTTTT. The chain recombines TRBV19 with TRBJ1-4, with 10 bases identical to TRBD1. This CDR3 region has 15 residues. In germline, CDR1 is LNHDA, CDR2 SQIVND (reference sequence). The junction had 9 bases not matched to a gene; V was cut back by 8 bases and J by 6 bases.

This clone was observed a handful of times. The chain links TRBV30 to TRBJ1-6; perhaps TRBD1 as D (6 bases). The CDR3 covers 17 residues. Germline-derived CDR1 and CDR2 are GTSNPN and SVGIG (reference sequence). V lost 4 bases and J lost 0, with 16 bases in between. The CDR3: CAWMRGLADSYNSPLHF. Written as DNA, the CDR3 is TGTGCCTGGATGAGGGGGTTGGCCGACTCCTATAATTCACCCCTCCACTTT.

This clone was counted many times. The chain combines TRBV4-1 with TRBJ1-1; possibly TRBD1 for D (5 bases). CDR3 length equals 14 residues. Germline CDR1 reads MGHRA; CDR2 reads YSYEKL. V was trimmed by 0 bases and J by 5 bases, leaving 10 bases between them. The CDR3 region is CASSQDYGGTEAFF. CDR3 DNA: TGCGCCAGCAGCCAAGATTATGGGGGGACTGAAGCTTTCTTT.

The CDR3: CASSQMGQAYEQYF. The CDR3 nucleotides read TGTGCCAGCAGTCAGATGGGACAAGCCTACGAGCAGTACTTC. The chain is built from TRBV6-1 and TRBJ2-5, with D maybe TRBD1 (6 bases). The J call may be in error: the DNA end matches TRBJ2-7 better. The germline CDR1 and CDR2 sequences are MNHNS and SASEGT. The CDR3 is made up of 14 amino acids.

The genes are TRBV30 and TRBJ2-7; D gene uncertain. V was pared by 1 base and J by 2 bases, with 6 bases between. CDR1 and CDR2 from the germline V gene are GTSNPN and SVGIG (reference sequence). The CDR3 is 12 amino acids. The CDR3 here is CAWSAFAYEQYF. The CDR3 coding sequence is TGTGCCTGGAGTGCGTTCGCCTACGAGCAGTACTTC.

The table lists this clone with a few counts. V is TRBV5-1 and J is TRBJ2-5, with TRBD2 as a possible D gene (7 bases). Per the germline V gene, CDR1 is SGHRS and CDR2 is YFSETQ. The V and J ends lost 4 bases and 3 bases respectively, with 19 bases between them. The CDR3 has 16 residues. This CDR3 is CASSSLGGPPKETQYF. As DNA, the CDR3 is TGCGCCAGCAGCAGCCTGGGGGGGCCACCAAAAGAGACCCAGTACTTC.

The V gene is TRBV28, the J gene TRBJ2-5, with 9 nucleotides matching TRBD1. Looked up from germline, CDR1 is MDHEN and CDR2 is SYDVKM. Losses at the gene ends were 4 bases for V and 5 bases for J; bases not matched to a gene: 8. This CDR3 is 15 amino acids long. This chain's CDR3 is CASSSNWDRAETQYF. The CDR3, as DNA: TGTGCCAGCAGTTCCAACTGGGACAGGGCCGAGACCCAGTACTTC.

The chain's CDR3 is CASSLDRAAGTEAFF. CDR3 DNA: TGTGCCAGCAGCTTGGACAGGGCTGCAGGAACTGAAGCTTTCTTT. The rearrangement links TRBV5-4 to TRBJ1-1; TRBD1 is a possible D gene (6 bases). The germline gives CDR1 SGHNT, CDR2 YYREEE (reference sequence). The CDR3 is made up of 15 amino acids. The V and J ends lost 0 bases and 5 bases respectively, with 14 bases between them. Full variable domain (missing parts from reference TRBV5-4 and TRBJ1-1): ETGVTQSPTHLIKTRGQQVTLRCSSQSGHNTVSWYQQALGQGPQFIFQYYREEENGRGNFPPRFSGLQFPNYSSELNVNALELDDSALYLCASSLDRAAGTEAFFGQGTRLTVV.

The chain carries TRBV11-3 and TRBJ1-1; D remains ambiguous. The germline CDR1 and CDR2 sequences are SGHNT and YENEEA. The CDR3 extends over 13 amino acids. V was clipped by 2 bases and J by 1 base, with 5 bases between them. For the CDR3, the DNA is TGTGCCAGCAGCTTACACAGGAACACTGAAGCTTTCTTT. Translation: CASSLHRNTEAFF.

The sample holds a few counts of this clone. This sequence joins TRBV11-1 and TRBJ2-3; D remains unclear. Trimming stripped 5 bases from V and 4 bases from J, with 16 bases between. CDR3 size: 15 residues. Germline CDR1 and CDR2: SGHAT and FQDESV (reference sequence). CDR3 nucleotide sequence: TGTGCCAGCAGCCCCCAAGGAGAGGCCTCAGATACGCAGTATTTT. This translates into CASSPQGEASDTQYF.

This clone was seen repeatedly, ten times or more. The chain is built from TRBV13 and TRBJ2-1; maybe TRBD1 (6 bases). Germline V CDR1 and CDR2: PRHDT, FYEKMQ (reference sequence). The CDR3 spans 16 residues. The V and J ends lost 0 bases and 4 bases respectively, with 13 bases between them. The CDR3 DNA follows: TGTGCCAGCAGCTTAGGCAGGCAGGGGATTTACAATGAGCAGTTCTTC. Translating it yields CASSLGRQGIYNEQFF.

The chain uses TRBV18 and TRBJ1-5; 8 bases align to TRBD1. The CDR3 spans 17 residues. Trimming removed 4 bases from V and 0 bases from J; junction bases left unmatched: 8. The germline CDR1 and CDR2 sequences are KGHSH and LQKENI. The CDR3 here is CASSLKAGGNSNQPQHF. As DNA, the CDR3 is TGTGCCAGCTCACTAAAGGCAGGGGGCAATAGCAATCAGCCCCAGCATTTT.

The V gene is TRBV19, the J gene TRBJ1-5; no definite D call. Trimming left V 6 bases short and J 4 bases short, with 16 bases between. The germline CDR1 and CDR2 sequences are LNHDA and SQIVND (reference sequence). The CDR3 totals 15 residues. CDR3 nucleotides: TGTGCCAGTAGCACCTCCCCATTGCGAAATCAGCCCCAGCATTTT. Residues: CASSTSPLRNQPQHF.

This clone appeared once. CDR3 sequence reads: CSGQGRGKNYGYTF. Here the CDR3 DNA reads TGCAGCGGACAGGGGAGGGGGAAGAACTATGGCTACACCTTC. The J gene is TRBJ1-2, the V gene TRBV29-1; 8 bases align to TRBD1. The CDR3 covers 14 residues. The germline CDR1 and CDR2 sequences are SQVTM and ANQGSEA. V shed 7 bases, J shed 2 bases, and the junction held 9 bases outside the gene matches.

The J gene is TRBJ1-6, the V gene TRBV30, with 9 bases lining up with TRBD1. The J segment lost 8 bases and the V segment lost 4 bases, leaving 6 bases of the junction unmatched. The CDR3 totals 14 residues. Germline V gene lookup returns CDR1 GTSNPN and CDR2 SVGIG (reference sequence). The CDR3, as DNA: TGTGCCTGGACGGGACAGGGAGGCCATTCACCCCTCCACTTT. It codes for CAWTGQGGHSPLHF. The entire variable domain, with the rest obtained from reference TRBV30 and TRBJ1-6, is as follows: SQTIHQWPATLVQPVGSPLSLECTVEGTSNPNLYWYRQAAGRGLQLLFYSVGIGQISSEVPQNLSASRPQDRQFILSSKKLLLSDSGFYLCAWTGQGGHSPLHFGNGTRLTVT.

The chain employs TRBV7-3 and TRBJ2-3; possible D gene TRBD1, 6 bases. V was trimmed by 5 bases and J by 8 bases, leaving 17 bases between them. In germline, CDR1 is SGHTA, CDR2 FQGTGA. The CDR3 spans 14 residues. The CDR3: CASSVSGQQGTQYF. For the CDR3, the DNA is TGTGCCAGCAGCGTAAGCGGACAGCAGGGTACGCAGTATTTT.

This clone was recorded only once. The chain employs TRBV29-1 and TRBJ2-2; 9 nucleotides agree with TRBD1. J was trimmed by 5 bases and V by 5 bases; bases with no gene match: 6. Germline CDR1 is SQVTM and CDR2 is ANQGSEA. CDR3 length equals 14 residues. CDR3 DNA: TGCAGCGTTCCGGACAGGGGTCGGACCGGGGAGCTGTTTTTT. The encoded protein is CSVPDRGRTGELFF.

The rearrangement uses TRBV7-9 and TRBJ2-1, with no clear D. Between the trimmed V and J ends, which lost 9 bases and 9 bases, there was a span of 9 bases. Germline V gene data show CDR1 as SEHNR and CDR2 as FQNEAQ (reference sequence). The CDR3 spans 10 residues. This chain's CDR3 is CARGIGEQFF. In nucleotides, the CDR3 is TGTGCCAGGGGCATAGGTGAGCAGTTCTTC.

The chain links TRBV27 to TRBJ2-1; TRBD1 matches 7 bases. The CDR3 consists of 17 residues. With 0 bases clipped from V and 3 bases from J, the junction kept 8 bases outside the gene matches. The germline gives CDR1 MNHEY, CDR2 SMNVEV (reference sequence). In DNA, the CDR3 is TGTGCCAGCAGTTTATCAGGGGCGGCAGGGGGCTACAATGAGCAGTTCTTC. It translates to CASSLSGAAGGYNEQFF.

The genes are TRBV18 and TRBJ2-1; 7 positions agree with TRBD1. Trimming at V came to 6 bases and at J to 8 bases, leaving 7 bases not matched to a gene. Germline loops: CDR1 KGHSH, CDR2 LQKENI. This CDR3 has 13 residues. The CDR3 region is CASSLRQGHEQFF. Written as DNA, the CDR3 is TGTGCCAGCTCCCTTAGACAGGGCCATGAGCAGTTCTTC.

The chain recombines TRBV6-1 with TRBJ2-7; a weak D match, TRBD2 (7 bases). V lost 7 bases to trimming and J lost 1 base, with 14 bases between them. CDR3 length: 14 residues. Germline V gene lookup returns CDR1 MNHNS and CDR2 SASEGT. The CDR3, as DNA: TGTGCCAGCACCCTCGAGGGGGGGTCCTACGAGCAGTACTTC. It codes for CASTLEGGSYEQYF.

The table lists this clone with a few counts. The genes are TRBV9 and TRBJ1-1, with D perhaps matching TRBD1 (5 bases). V was pared by 4 bases and J by 1 base, with 8 bases between. This CDR3 comprises 13 residues. Germline assignment: CDR1 SGDLS and CDR2 YYNGEE. CDR3 nucleotide sequence: TGTGCCAGCAGCTCTACAGGGAACACTGAAGCTTTCTTT. Residues: CASSSTGNTEAFF.

Of note for this clone: A read error may account for a junction end that differs from germline. V is TRBV7-9 and J is TRBJ1-3; D gene unclear. The germline CDR1 and CDR2 sequences are SEHNR and FQNEAQ (reference sequence). The length of the CDR3 is 11 residues. The CDR3 coding sequence is TGTTCCAGCAGCCTCGGAAACACCATATATTTT. Amino acids: CSSSLGNTIYF. The full variable domain, completed using reference TRBV7-9 and TRBJ1-3, is DTGVSQNPRHKITKRGQNVTFRCDPISEHNRLYWYRQTLGQGPEFLTYFQNEAQLEKSRLLSDRFSAERPKGSFSTLEIQRTEQGDSAMYLCSSSLGNTIYFGEGSWLTVV.

The chain employs TRBV5-5 and TRBJ1-2; 10 positions agree with TRBD1. J lost 4 bases, V lost 2 bases, and 2 bases had no gene match. Germline V lookup: CDR1 SGHKS, CDR2 YYEKEE (reference sequence). CDR3 size: 14 residues. The CDR3 sequence: CASSFGTGAYGYTF. CDR3 DNA: TGTGCCAGCAGCTTCGGGACAGGGGCCTATGGCTACACCTTC. The full variable domain, its missing parts supplied by reference TRBV5-5 and TRBJ1-2, is DAGVTQSPTHLIKTRGQQVTLRCSPISGHKSVSWYQQVLGQGPQFIFQYYEKEERGRGNFPDRFSARQFPNYSSELNVNALLLGDSALYLCASSFGTGAYGYTFGSGTRLTVV.

This sequence joins TRBV30 and TRBJ1-4, with a possible D match to TRBD1 (6 bases). The CDR3 runs to 15 residues. V lost 0 bases, J lost 1 base, and 9 bases lay in between. CDR1 GTSNPN and CDR2 SVGIG come from the germline V gene (reference sequence). The CDR3, as DNA: TGTGCCTGGAGTGTAGGGGGTAGAACTAATGAAAAACTGTTTTTT. It codes for CAWSVGGRTNEKLFF.

V and J are TRBV10-2 and TRBJ1-5, with a tentative D call TRBD1 (5 bases). The CDR3 consists of 15 residues. Trimming cost V 6 bases and J 3 bases, with 15 bases left between them. Germline CDR1 is WSHSY and CDR2 is SAAADI. Written as DNA, the CDR3 is TGCGCCAGCAGAATGGACACGATCTTCAATCAGCCCCAGCATTTT. This encodes CASRMDTIFNQPQHF.